This is a list of T cell receptor beta chains from one sample in a study of T cells in Graves' hyperthyroidism and ophthalmopathy. In TCRdb, the multiplex PCR reads were re-called with MiXCR into one record per CDR3 protein. This table has 540,000 or so distinct CDR3 sequences, about 15% appearing once. What was sequenced was blood. The receptor set was obtained from a woman in her 30s with Graves' hyperthyroidism. Both conserved end residues are trimmed from each CDR3.

V gene,J gene,CDR3 protein
TRBV27,TRBJ2-7,ASSERHGEQY
TRBV15,TRBJ1-2,ATSKGQNYGYT
TRBV7-3,TRBJ2-5,ASSLQAGGYETQY
TRBV7-2,TRBJ1-2,ASSRQSDHGYT
TRBV20-1,TRBJ2-3,SAKGRNSTDTQY
TRBV6-5,TRBJ1-4,ASSYSTAEQKLF
TRBV5-1,TRBJ2-5,ASSLGGPQY
TRBV19,TRBJ1-4,ASEKLF
TRBV7-9,TRBJ2-2,ASSLTGTGPGELF
TRBV4-3,TRBJ2-5,ASSQESLAFGETQY
TRBV28,TRBJ2-3,ASSTNRGSATDTQY
TRBV28,TRBJ2-3,ASSFQGSHFGTDTQY
TRBV7-6,TRBJ2-1,ASSLMGLAGDSEQF
TRBV12-3/TRBV12-4,TRBJ2-7,ASSPGLAGGTYEQY
TRBV6-1,TRBJ1-6,ASSPGQGGSPLH
TRBV5-1,TRBJ2-7,ASSHLGQGDEQY
TRBV6-2/TRBV6-3,TRBJ2-4,ATAGTGVRAKNIQY
TRBV7-3,TRBJ2-2,ASSLGPVPGTGELF
TRBV4-2,TRBJ1-2,ASSQSGTQYGYT
TRBV6-1,TRBJ2-7,ASSTRTSGTGGEQY
TRBV7-2,TRBJ2-1,ASSLGFNPTYNEQF
TRBV25-1,TRBJ2-1,ASSVRAGGSYNEQF
TRBV4-3,TRBJ2-3,ASSRAGGLDTQY
TRBV6-9,TRBJ1-2,ASVSTRGATGYGYT
TRBV20-1,TRBJ2-1,SAEASGKYNEQF
TRBV5-1,TRBJ2-2,ASISGPETGELF
TRBV24-1,TRBJ2-3,ATSDLAGGFTDTQY
TRBV7-6,TRBJ2-2,ASSLAGTSDTGELF
TRBV11-1,TRBJ2-7,ASSPDSGLCEQY
TRBV6-1,TRBJ1-5,ASTRGASDQPQH
TRBV27,TRBJ1-5,ASSPDRAFNQPQH
TRBV28,TRBJ2-7,ASSFSYEQY
TRBV28,TRBJ2-3,ASTTPRQGADTQY
TRBV24-1,TRBJ1-5,ATSDSGGLGQPQH
TRBV7-9,TRBJ2-2,ASSLARQRGNTGELF
TRBV6-1,TRBJ2-4,ASSDETWYAKNIQY
TRBV12-3/TRBV12-4,TRBJ2-3,ASTPSSQDQDTQY
TRBV11-2,TRBJ2-1,ASTILGGQGYNEQF
TRBV7-9,TRBJ2-7,ASSTTTNLTGEQY
TRBV5-1,TRBJ2-1,ASSGGPNNEQF
TRBV7-6,TRBJ2-2,ASSMRGTGPNTGELF
TRBV7-3,TRBJ1-1,ASSSTRDTEAF
TRBV28,TRBJ2-3,ASSLPGGAKDTQY
TRBV5-8,TRBJ2-7,ASREGLADSYEQY